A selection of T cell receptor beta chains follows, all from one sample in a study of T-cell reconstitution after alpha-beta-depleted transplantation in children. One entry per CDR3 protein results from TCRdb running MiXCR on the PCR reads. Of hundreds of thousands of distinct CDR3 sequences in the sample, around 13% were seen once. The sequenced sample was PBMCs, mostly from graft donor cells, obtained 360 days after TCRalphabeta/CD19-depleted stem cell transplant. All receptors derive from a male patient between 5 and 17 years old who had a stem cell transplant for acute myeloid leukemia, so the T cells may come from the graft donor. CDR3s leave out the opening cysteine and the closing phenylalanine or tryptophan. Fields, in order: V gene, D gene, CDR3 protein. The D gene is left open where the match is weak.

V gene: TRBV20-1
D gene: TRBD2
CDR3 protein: SARAHGLADTQY

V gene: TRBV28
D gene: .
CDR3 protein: ASNYGINSYNEQF

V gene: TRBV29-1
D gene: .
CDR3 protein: SARSTEAF

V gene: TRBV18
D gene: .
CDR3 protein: ASSASDPRYEQY

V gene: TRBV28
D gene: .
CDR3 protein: ASSLSGPYEQY

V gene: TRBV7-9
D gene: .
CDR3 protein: ASSREMSGSSYEQY

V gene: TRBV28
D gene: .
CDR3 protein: ASSLGGRETEAF

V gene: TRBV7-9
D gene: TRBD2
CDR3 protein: ASSLVTSGGLNEQF

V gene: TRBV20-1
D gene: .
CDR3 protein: SAPRYNEQF

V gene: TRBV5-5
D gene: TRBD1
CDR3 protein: ASRSDRARDTQY

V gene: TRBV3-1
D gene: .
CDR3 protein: ASSQDTVQPQH

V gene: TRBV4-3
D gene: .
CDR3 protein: ASSQDSGAPSSYNEQF

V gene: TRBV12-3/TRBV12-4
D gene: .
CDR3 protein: ASGGGSNQPQH

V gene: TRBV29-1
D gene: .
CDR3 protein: SVGRRFGEKLF

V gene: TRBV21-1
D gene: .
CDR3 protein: ASSDFPDYQRPKNIQY

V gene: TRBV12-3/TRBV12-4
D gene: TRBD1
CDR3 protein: ASSLGGTGRVTGELF

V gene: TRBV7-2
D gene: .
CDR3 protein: AETFYSGSGELF

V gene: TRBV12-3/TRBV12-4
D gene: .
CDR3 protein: ASSWGLQGGHPAGARNEQF

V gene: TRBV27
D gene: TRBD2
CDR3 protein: ASSPRTSGDTQY

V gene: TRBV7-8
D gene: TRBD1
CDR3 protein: ASSLALAGQGYEQY

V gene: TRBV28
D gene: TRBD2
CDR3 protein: ASSLRGLAGGPPLNEQF

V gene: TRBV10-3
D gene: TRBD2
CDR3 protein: AISGTSGRSFTDTQY

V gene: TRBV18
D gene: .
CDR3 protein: ASSHTTSGGPFYGYT

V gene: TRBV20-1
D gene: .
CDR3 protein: SARVRRTMNTEAF

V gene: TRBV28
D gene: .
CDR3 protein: ASSLFRNTEAF

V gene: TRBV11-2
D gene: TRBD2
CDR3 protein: ASSLGPVLPLAGLQY

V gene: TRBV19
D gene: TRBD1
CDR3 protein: ASSLPGQNYNEQF

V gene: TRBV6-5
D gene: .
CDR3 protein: ASRAGQGELF

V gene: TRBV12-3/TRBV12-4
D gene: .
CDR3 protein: ASSFLNGELF

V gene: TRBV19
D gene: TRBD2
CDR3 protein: ASKTLAGGINEQF

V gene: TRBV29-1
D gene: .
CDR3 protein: SVLQSQETQY

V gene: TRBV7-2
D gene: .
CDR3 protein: ASSFTHWGRDEQF

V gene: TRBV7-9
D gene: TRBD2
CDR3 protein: ASSHRLAGGVETQY

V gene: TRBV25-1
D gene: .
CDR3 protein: ASSGSDSLNQPQH

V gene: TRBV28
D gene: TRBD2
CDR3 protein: ASIPSGRKTQY

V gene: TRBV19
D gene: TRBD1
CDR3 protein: ASNGDRERPGTNQPQH

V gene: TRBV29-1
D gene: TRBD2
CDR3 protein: SAGTSGYEQY

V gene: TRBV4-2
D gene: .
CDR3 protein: ASSQITRVGDTGELF

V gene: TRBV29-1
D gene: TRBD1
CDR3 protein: SVAGQGLHEQY

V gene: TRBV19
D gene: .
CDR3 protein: ASSGPAQETQY

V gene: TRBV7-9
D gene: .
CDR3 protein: ASSASGTTYEQY

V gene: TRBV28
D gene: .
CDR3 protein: ASREGLQANTEAF

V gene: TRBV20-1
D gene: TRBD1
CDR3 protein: RASTDRDAYEQY

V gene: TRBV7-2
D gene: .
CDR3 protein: ASSLSTTNTGELF

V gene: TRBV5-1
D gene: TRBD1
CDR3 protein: ASSLWTGPNEKLF

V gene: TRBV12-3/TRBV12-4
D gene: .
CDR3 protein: ASSFVTASYEQY

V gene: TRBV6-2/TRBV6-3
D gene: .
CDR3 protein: ASSWTREDTEAF

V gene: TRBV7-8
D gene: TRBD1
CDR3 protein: ASSKQGAQGYGYT

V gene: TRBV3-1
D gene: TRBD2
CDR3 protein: ASSQDGWTSSYEQY

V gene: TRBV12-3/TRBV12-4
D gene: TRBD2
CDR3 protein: ASSLGTSGSNEQF

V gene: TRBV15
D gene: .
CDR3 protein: ATSRLPRDRQETQY

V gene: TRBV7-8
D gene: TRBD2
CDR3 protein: ASSLSTSGILYEQY

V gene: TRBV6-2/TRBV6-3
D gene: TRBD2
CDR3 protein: ASSYNLAGDEQY

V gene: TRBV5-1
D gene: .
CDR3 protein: ASSGLVRANEQF

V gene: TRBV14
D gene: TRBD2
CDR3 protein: ASSQGWTRGQETQY

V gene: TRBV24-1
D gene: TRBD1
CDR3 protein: ATSDLQGSGDRVTDTQY

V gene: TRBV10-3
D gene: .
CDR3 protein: ARRRDGVPYGYT

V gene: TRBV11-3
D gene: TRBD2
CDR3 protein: ASSLASSGSYNEQF

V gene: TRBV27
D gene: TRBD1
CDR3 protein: ASSSLKDRLYNEQF